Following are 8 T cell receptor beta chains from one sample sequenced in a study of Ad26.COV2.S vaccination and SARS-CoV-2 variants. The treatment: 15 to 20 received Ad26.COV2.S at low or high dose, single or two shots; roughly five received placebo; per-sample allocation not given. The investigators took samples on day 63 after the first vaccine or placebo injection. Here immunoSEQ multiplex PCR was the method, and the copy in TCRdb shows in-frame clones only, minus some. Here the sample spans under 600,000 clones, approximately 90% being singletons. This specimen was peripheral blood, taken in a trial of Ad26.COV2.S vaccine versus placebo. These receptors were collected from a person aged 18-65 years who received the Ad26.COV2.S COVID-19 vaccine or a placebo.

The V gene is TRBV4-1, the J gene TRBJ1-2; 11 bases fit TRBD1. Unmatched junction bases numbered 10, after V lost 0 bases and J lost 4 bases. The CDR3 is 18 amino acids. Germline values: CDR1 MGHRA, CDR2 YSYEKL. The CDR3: CASSQEDRGRFYSYGYTF. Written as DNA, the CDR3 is TGCGCCAGCAGCCAAGAGGACAGGGGGCGTTTTTACTCCTATGGCTACACCTTC.

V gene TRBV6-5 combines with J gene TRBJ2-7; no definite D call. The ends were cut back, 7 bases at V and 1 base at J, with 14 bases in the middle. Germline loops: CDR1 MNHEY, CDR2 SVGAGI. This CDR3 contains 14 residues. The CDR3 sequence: CASTKTGVSYEQYF. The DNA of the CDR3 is TGTGCCAGCACCAAAACTGGGGTATCCTACGAGCAGTACTTC.

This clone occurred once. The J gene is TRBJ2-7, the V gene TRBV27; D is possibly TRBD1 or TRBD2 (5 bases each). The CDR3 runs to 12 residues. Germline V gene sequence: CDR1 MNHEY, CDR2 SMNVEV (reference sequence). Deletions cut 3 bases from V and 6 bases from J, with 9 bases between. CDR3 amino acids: CASSFRGLEQYF. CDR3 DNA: TGTGCCAGCAGTTTCCGGGGCCTCGAGCAGTACTTC.

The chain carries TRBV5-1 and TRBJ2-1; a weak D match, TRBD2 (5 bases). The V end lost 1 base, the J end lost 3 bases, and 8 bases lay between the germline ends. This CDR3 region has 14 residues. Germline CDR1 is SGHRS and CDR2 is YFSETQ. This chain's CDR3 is CASSLSGLYNEQFF. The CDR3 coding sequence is TGCGCCAGCAGCTTGTCCGGACTCTACAATGAGCAGTTCTTC.

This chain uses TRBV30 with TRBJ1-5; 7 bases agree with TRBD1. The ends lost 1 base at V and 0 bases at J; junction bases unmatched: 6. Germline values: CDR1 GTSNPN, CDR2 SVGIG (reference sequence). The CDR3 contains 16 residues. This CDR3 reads CAWSGQTGHSNQPQHF. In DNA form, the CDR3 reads TGTGCCTGGAGTGGTCAGACAGGGCATAGCAATCAGCCCCAGCATTTT.

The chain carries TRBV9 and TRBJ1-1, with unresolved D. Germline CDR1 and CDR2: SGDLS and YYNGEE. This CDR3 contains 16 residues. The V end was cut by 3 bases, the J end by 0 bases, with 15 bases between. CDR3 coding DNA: TGTGCCAGCAGCGCGACGGACGGACTCATGAACACTGAAGCTTTCTTT. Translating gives CASSATDGLMNTEAFF.

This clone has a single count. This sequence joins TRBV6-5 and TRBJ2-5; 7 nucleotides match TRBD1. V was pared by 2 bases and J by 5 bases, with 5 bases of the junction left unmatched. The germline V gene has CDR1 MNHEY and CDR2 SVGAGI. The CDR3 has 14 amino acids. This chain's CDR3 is CASSYQGGWETQYF. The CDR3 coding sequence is TGTGCCAGCAGTTACCAAGGGGGCTGGGAGACCCAGTACTTC.

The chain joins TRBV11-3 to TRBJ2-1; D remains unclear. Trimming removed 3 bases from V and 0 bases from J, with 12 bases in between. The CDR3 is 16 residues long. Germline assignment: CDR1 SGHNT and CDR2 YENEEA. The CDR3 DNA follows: TGTGCCAGCAGCTTGGGGATGGCGGTCTCCTACAATGAGCAGTTCTTC. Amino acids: CASSLGMAVSYNEQFF. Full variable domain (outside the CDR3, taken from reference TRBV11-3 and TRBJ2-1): EAGVVQSPRYKIIEKKQPVAFWCNPISGHNTLYWYLQNLGQGPELLIRYENEEAVDDSQLPKDRFSAERLKGVDSTLKIQPAELGDSAVYLCASSLGMAVSYNEQFFGPGTRLTVL.